This T cell receptor beta chain was retrieved from a study of cytomegalovirus exposure and HLA in healthy donors. The CDR3 length is 15 residues. CDR1 MNHEY and CDR2 SVGAGI come from the germline V gene. V was shortened by 5 bases and J by 11 bases, with 22 bases between the two germline ends. This PCR relied on a set of 60 Vbeta primers and 13 Jbeta primers. TCRdb's table, derived via immunoSEQ multiplex PCR, lists solely in-frame clones and lacks some. In the table there are about 96,000 clones, 65% to 80% of which are singletons. The sample taken for sequencing was PBMCs. The rearrangement links TRBV6-5 to TRBJ1-5; D perhaps matches TRBD1 (5 bases). This TCR was sampled from a female donor in good health and CMV-seropositive. In nucleotides, the CDR3 is TGTGCCAGCAGTCAGGGTTTTACTAGCGTGGGAACCCAGCATTTT. It translates to CASSQGFTSVGTQHF.